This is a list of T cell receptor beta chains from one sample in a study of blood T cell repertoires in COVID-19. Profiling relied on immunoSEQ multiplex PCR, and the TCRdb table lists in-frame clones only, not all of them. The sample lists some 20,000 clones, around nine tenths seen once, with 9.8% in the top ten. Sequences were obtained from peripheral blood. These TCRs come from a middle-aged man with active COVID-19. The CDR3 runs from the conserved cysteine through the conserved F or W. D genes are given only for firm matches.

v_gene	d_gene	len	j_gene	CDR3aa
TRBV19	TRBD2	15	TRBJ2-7	CASSSWTSGPYEQYF
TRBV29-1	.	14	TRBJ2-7	CSVEAGGDSYEQYF
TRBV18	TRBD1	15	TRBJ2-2	CASSLDRPNTGELFF
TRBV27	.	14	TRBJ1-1	CASSFQRVNTEAFF
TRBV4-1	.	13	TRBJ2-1	CASSQTSYNEQFF
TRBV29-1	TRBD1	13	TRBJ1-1	CSVENTGAGEAFF
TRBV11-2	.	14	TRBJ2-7	CASSLSSGSYEQYF
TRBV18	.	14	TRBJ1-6	CASSPAIYNSPLHF
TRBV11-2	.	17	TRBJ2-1	CASSLDQWSDSYNEQFF
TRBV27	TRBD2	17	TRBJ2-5	CASSFEYLAGVRETQYF
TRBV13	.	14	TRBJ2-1	CASSLDPGVDEQFF
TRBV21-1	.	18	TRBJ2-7	CASSKPRGQREPPYEQYF
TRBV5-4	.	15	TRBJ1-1	CASSLAAGKGTEAFF
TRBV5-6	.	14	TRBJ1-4	CASSWGATNEKLFF
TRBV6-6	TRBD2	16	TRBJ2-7	CASSRAGTRWGIEQYF
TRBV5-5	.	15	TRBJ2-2	CASSLVTRVGGELFF
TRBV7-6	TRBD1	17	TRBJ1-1	CASSAAVPGQKNTEAFF
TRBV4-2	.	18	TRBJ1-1	CASSRSLPGVRFDTEAFF
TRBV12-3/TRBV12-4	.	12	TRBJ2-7	CASSLDGSRPNF
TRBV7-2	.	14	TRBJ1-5	CASSQTESNQPQHF
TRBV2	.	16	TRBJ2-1	CASSLQGTSSYNEQFF
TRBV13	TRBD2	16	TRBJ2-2	CASSPGLAGYTGELFF
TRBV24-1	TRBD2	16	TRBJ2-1	CATSDPRGGVYNEQFF
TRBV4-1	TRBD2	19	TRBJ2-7	CASSPLRLAGGPGFRGQYF
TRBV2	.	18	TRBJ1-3	CASIVNLTPGYSGNTIYF
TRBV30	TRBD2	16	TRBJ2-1	CAWSVGSFRGGLEQFF
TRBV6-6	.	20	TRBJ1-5	CASNRGVLGPGEYSNQPQHF
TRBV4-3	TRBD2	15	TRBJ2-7	CASSQTSGGSYEQYF
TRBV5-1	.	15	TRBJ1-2	CASRGFMAGGSGYTF
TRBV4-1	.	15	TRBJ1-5	CASSQVLLSNQPQHF
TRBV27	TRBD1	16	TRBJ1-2	CASRAKTQGVNYGYTF
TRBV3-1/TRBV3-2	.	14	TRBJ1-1	CASSLGGSNAEAFF
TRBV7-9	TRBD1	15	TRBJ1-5	CASSPTGGSNQPQHF
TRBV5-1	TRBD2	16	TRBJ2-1	CASSPTSGSSYNEQFF
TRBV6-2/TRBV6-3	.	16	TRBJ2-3	CASSYEAAGITDTQYF
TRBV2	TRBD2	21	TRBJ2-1	CASMLRQSGTSGMSSYNEQFF
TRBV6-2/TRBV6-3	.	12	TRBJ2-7	CASSGQGYEQYF
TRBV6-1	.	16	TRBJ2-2	CASSEVGFRVFGELFF
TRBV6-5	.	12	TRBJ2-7	CASGILSYEQYF
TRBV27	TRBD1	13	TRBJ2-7	CASSSTGRSEQYF
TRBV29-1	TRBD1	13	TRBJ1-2	CSVGPGTVYGYTF
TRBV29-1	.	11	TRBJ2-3	CSVDQGVKQYF
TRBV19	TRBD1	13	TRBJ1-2	CASRRQGSYGYTF
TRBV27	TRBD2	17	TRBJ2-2	CASSLGSGRVYGGELFF
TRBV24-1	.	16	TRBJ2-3	CATSDSRSASTDTQYF
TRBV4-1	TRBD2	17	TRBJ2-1	CASSQDRASGYYNEQFF
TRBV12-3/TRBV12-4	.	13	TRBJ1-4	CASSFAGREKLFF
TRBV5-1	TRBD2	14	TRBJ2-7	CASSWTSGSYEQYF
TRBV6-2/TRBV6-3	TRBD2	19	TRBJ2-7	CASSYPRGKGSGSSYEQYF